This T cell receptor (beta chain) was sequenced for a study of T-cell memory formation after mild COVID-19. General study results and limits: Researchers could not confirm that second-wave clones peaking on day 37 targeted SARS-CoV-2. Clones contracting day 15 to 85 were balanced CD4/CD8; later expanders leaned CD4+.

This clonotype was picked up a small number of times. The antigen is not known. TCRdb reanalysed the 5' RACE reads using MiXCR and keeps one entry per CDR3 protein. The sample carries 470,000 or so distinct CDR3 sequences, 20% recorded once. Trimming removed 4 bases from V and 10 bases from J, with 7 bases in between. The CDR3 covers 9 residues. Germline-derived CDR1 and CDR2 are SQVTM and ANQGSEA. Sequenced material: PBMCs or a T cell subset sorted from them (not recorded which). This TCR was sampled from an adult woman who had mild COVID-19 (a few samples of this study predate the infection). Cell type and time point are not known. This chain connects TRBV29-1 to TRBJ1-1; no reliable D call. The CDR3: CSVGAGAFF. The CDR3 nucleotides read TGCAGCGTTGGGGCGGGAGCTTTCTTT.